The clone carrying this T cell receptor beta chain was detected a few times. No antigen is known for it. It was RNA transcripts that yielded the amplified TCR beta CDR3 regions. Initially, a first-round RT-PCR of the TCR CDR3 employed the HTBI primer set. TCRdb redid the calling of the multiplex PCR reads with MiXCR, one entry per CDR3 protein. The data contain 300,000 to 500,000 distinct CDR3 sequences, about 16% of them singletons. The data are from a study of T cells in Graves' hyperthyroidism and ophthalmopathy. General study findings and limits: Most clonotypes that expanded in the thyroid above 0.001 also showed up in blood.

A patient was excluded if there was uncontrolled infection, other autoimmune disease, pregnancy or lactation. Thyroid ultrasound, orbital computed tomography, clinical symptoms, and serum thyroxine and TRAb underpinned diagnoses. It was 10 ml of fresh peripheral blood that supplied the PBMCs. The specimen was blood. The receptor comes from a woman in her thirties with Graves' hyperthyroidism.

The DNA of the CDR3 is TGTGCCAGCAGTTTGACGACAGGGGGCAGAGGTTCACCCCTCCACTTT. Protein sequence: CASSLTTGGRGSPLHF. The chain is built from TRBV6-2 or TRBV6-3 and TRBJ1-6; 10 positions match TRBD1. V shed 4 bases, J shed 9 bases, and the junction held 9 bases outside the gene matches. Germline assignment: CDR1 MNHEY and CDR2 SVGEGT. CDR3 length: 16 amino acids.